One T cell receptor (beta chain) is described in this entry. Its antigen is as yet unknown. Per the authors' pipeline: Of approximately 180,000 unique clonotypes, under 2% were previously reported viral-epitope-specific in VDJdb. Profiling relied on immunoSEQ multiplex PCR, and the TCRdb table lists in-frame clones only, not all of them. Clone size and V and J calls were adopted from that table, with D and trimming inferred from the DNA. The data show about 5,400 clones, 88% seen once. This sample is part of a study of hypomethylating agent response in myelodysplastic syndrome. Turning to the study itself: Most often mutated was TET2, found in about 50% of the 11 patients. Roughly 5 patients were non-responders, while roughly six showed complete response or hematologic improvement. Study findings and constraints: Analysis covered a small cohort of just around 10 patients.

The V end lost 1 base, the J end lost 3 bases, and 12 bases lay between the germline ends. The CDR3 runs 15 residues. Germline CDR1 KGHSH, CDR2 LQKENI. This chain connects TRBV18 to TRBJ1-1; possibly TRBD1 for D (5 bases). The sample here was bone marrow, taken before or after starting hypomethylating agent treatment for myelodysplastic syndrome (not recorded which). The receptor comes from a human donor with myelodysplastic syndrome. CDR3 residues: CASSPLLGPYTEAFF. CDR3 nucleotide sequence: TGTGCCAGCTCACCACTCTTGGGACCTTACACTGAAGCTTTCTTT.